This entry lists 32 T cell receptor beta chains sequenced from one sample in a study of control samples from healthy donors and cancer patients. Data came from immunoSEQ multiplex PCR; TCRdb stores just in-frame clones and leaves some out. The sample includes about 98,000 clones, 82% seen only once; the top ten take 2% to 2.5%. What was sequenced was blood. Receptors were obtained from a man aged 55-75 years in good health.

The chain employs TRBV9 and TRBJ1-1; D is undetermined. The V and J ends lost 3 bases and 7 bases respectively, with 10 bases between them. Germline V CDR1 and CDR2: SGDLS, YYNGEE. The CDR3 is made up of 12 amino acids. As DNA, the CDR3 is TGTGCCAGCAGCGAGATCCCCGGTGAAGCTTTCTTT. It yields the protein CASSEIPGEAFF.

This clone was observed a few times. The V and J genes are TRBV7-2 and TRBJ1-6; the D is unclear. The germline V gene has CDR1 SGHTA and CDR2 FQGNSA. This CDR3 contains 12 residues. The V end lost 3 bases, the J end lost 13 bases, and 10 bases lay between the germline ends. CDR3 sequence: CASSFDQGPLHF. DNA for the CDR3: TGTGCCAGCAGCTTCGATCAAGGGCCCCTCCACTTT.

This chain connects TRBV24-1 to TRBJ1-5; 7 nucleotides match TRBD1. Germline CDR1 is KGHDR and CDR2 is SFDVKD. With 5 bases clipped from V and 8 bases from J, the junction kept 5 bases outside the gene matches. CDR3 size: 13 residues. The CDR3: CATSATGLEPQHF. In nucleotides, the CDR3 is TGTGCCACCAGTGCGACAGGGTTGGAGCCCCAGCATTTT.

The chain joins TRBV30 to TRBJ1-5; tentatively, D is TRBD1 (6 bases). In germline, CDR1 is GTSNPN, CDR2 SVGIG (reference sequence). V dropped 5 bases and J dropped 5 bases, with 13 bases sitting between them. The CDR3 is 13 residues long. CDR3 in amino acids: CAWSQGFDQPQHF. Written as DNA, the CDR3 is TGTGCCTGGTCACAGGGATTTGATCAGCCCCAGCATTTT.

The CDR3 sequence: CASSKSGSETQYF. The CDR3, as DNA: TGTGCCAGCAGTAAAAGCGGAAGCGAGACCCAGTACTTC. The V and J genes are TRBV7-9 and TRBJ2-5; possible D gene TRBD2, 5 bases. V was clipped by 6 bases and J by 5 bases, with 13 bases between them. Germline loops: CDR1 SEHNR, CDR2 FQNEAQ (reference sequence). CDR3 length: 13 amino acids.

This clone has just a few counts. CDR3 DNA sequence: TGTGCCAGCAGCCCGCGACAGGGTAGGGTCAATCAGCCCCAGCATTTT. It translates to CASSPRQGRVNQPQHF. The gene calls are TRBV4-2 and TRBJ1-5; 7 positions agree with TRBD1. Trimming took 4 bases from V and 3 from J; bases not matched to a gene: 9. Germline values: CDR1 LGHNA, CDR2 YNFKEQ. This CDR3 is 16 amino acids long.

The genes are TRBV28 and TRBJ2-7; TRBD2 agrees at 12 bases. Trimming cost V 6 bases and J 4 bases; bases outside gene matches: 4. The CDR3 extends over 14 amino acids. CDR1 MDHEN and CDR2 SYDVKM come from the germline V gene. For the CDR3, the DNA is TGTGCCAGCAGGCCGGGGACTAGCGGGTACGAGCAGTACTTC. Its translation is CASRPGTSGYEQYF.

This chain uses TRBV20-1 with TRBJ1-6; 10 bases line up with TRBD1. Unmatched junction bases numbered 11, after V lost 3 bases and J lost 6 bases. This CDR3 has 17 amino acids. Germline V lookup: CDR1 DFQATT, CDR2 SNEGSKA (reference sequence). CDR3 DNA: TGCAGTGCTAGTTCCCTAGGACAGGGGGGAGGTAATTCACCCCTCCACTTT. This codes for CSASSLGQGGGNSPLHF.

Here the CDR3 reads CASGTGPYEQYF. In nucleotides, the CDR3 is TGTGCCAGCGGGACAGGGCCCTACGAGCAGTACTTC. The chain joins TRBV6-5 to TRBJ2-7, with 9 bases identical to TRBD1. The CDR3 consists of 12 residues. Germline CDR1 is MNHEY and CDR2 is SVGAGI. Trimming removed 8 bases from V and 2 bases from J; junction bases left unmatched: 1.

The rearrangement uses TRBV30 and TRBJ2-3, with D perhaps TRBD1 (5 bases). The CDR3 has 15 amino acids. Germline CDR1 GTSNPN, CDR2 SVGIG (reference sequence). The V gene lost 3 bases and the J gene lost 0 bases, with 13 bases spanning the gap. DNA for the CDR3: TGTGCCTGGAGCGCCTTGGACAAAAGCACAGATACGCAGTATTTT. It is translated as CAWSALDKSTDTQYF.

This rearrangement joins TRBV25-1 to TRBJ2-7; D is possibly TRBD2 (5 bases). The CDR3 sequence is 11 residues long. In germline, CDR1 is MGHDK, CDR2 SYGVNS. V was cut by 6 bases and J by 4 bases, with 7 bases left in between. The CDR3 DNA is TGTGCCAGCAGGGGAGAATACGAGCAGTACTTC. It encodes CASRGEYEQYF.

V is TRBV2 and J is TRBJ2-1; 8 nucleotides match TRBD2. The CDR3 runs to 14 residues. V dropped 8 bases and J dropped 6; count of bases not matched to a gene: 9. CDR1 is SNHLY, CDR2 FYNNEI, per germline. The CDR3 loop reads CASQYGGASNEQFF. CDR3 coding DNA: TGTGCCAGCCAATACGGGGGGGCGAGCAATGAGCAGTTCTTC.

CDR3 DNA: TGCGCCAGCAGCCAACAAGGGATCAGCACTGAAGCTTTCTTT. Translation: CASSQQGISTEAFF. The gene calls are TRBV4-1 and TRBJ1-1; D remains unclear. In germline, CDR1 is MGHRA, CDR2 YSYEKL. The CDR3 is 14 amino acids. Trimming stripped 2 bases from V and 4 bases from J, with 11 bases between.

In its sample, this clone was seen once. The V call is TRBV30, the J call TRBJ2-5; 7 bases align to TRBD2. Germline V lookup: CDR1 GTSNPN, CDR2 SVGIG (reference sequence). V lost 5 bases and J lost 4; bases outside the gene matches: 7. The CDR3 consists of 13 residues. This CDR3 reads CAWQAGVIETQYF. As DNA, the CDR3 is TGTGCCTGGCAGGCGGGAGTGATAGAGACCCAGTACTTC.

The chain carries TRBV18 and TRBJ2-7; the D gene is possibly TRBD1 (6 bases). The V end was cut by 2 bases, the J end by 7 bases, with 18 bases between. Germline V lookup: CDR1 KGHSH, CDR2 LQKENI. The CDR3 is 15 amino acids. This chain's CDR3 is CASSPYGTPPREQYF. The CDR3 DNA reads TGTGCCAGCTCACCATACGGGACACCACCAAGGGAGCAGTACTTC.

Only a few counts were recorded for this clone. V is TRBV12-3 or TRBV12-4 and J is TRBJ2-3; D may be TRBD2 (6 bases). The ends were cut back, 8 bases at V and 5 bases at J, with 11 bases in the middle. This CDR3 region has 12 residues. The CDR3 sequence: CASRLALDTQYF. The CDR3 DNA follows: TGTGCCAGCCGTCTAGCGTTAGATACGCAGTATTTT.

The chain recombines TRBV30 with TRBJ1-1; D gene ambiguous. Between the trimmed V and J ends, which lost 2 bases and 4 bases, there was a span of 14 bases. The CDR3 spans 14 residues. CDR1 is GTSNPN, CDR2 SVGIG, per germline (reference sequence). The CDR3 nucleotides are TGTGCCTGGAGTCGGACCCTCAAGCCCACTGAAGCTTTCTTT. Translation: CAWSRTLKPTEAFF.

The chain recombines TRBV30 with TRBJ1-6; the D is unclear. Germline loops: CDR1 GTSNPN, CDR2 SVGIG (reference sequence). The CDR3 sequence is 15 residues long. The V gene lost 0 bases and the J gene lost 8 bases, with 14 bases spanning the gap. As DNA, the CDR3 is TGTGCCTGGAGTGTACCGATTAGTAGTGATTCACCCCTCCACTTT. This codes for CAWSVPISSDSPLHF.

Concerning this clone itself: Mismatch with germline at one junction end may stem from a read error. The chain employs TRBV4-1 and TRBJ2-2, with a possible D match to TRBD2 (6 bases). Germline V CDR1 and CDR2: MGHRA, YSYEKL. This CDR3 has 16 residues. The CDR3 protein is CASRQAGVTNTGELFF. The CDR3 nucleotides read TGCGCCAGCAGACAAGCGGGTGTTACGAACACCGGGGAGCTGTTTTTT.

The genes are TRBV7-9 and TRBJ1-1, with a weak D call TRBD1 (5 bases). The V end was cut by 1 base, the J end by 11 bases, with 14 bases between. The V gene's germline CDR1 is SEHNR and CDR2 FQNEAQ (reference sequence). The CDR3 is made up of 13 amino acids. The CDR3 DNA reads as TGTGCCAGCAGCTTAGGGTGGGAGGGGTCGGCTTTCTTT. Translation: CASSLGWEGSAFF.

The chain has TRBV5-1 and TRBJ1-1; possibly TRBD1 for D (5 bases). CDR1 and CDR2 from the germline V gene are SGHRS and YFSETQ. The CDR3 has 13 amino acids. The germline V and J ends were trimmed by 3 bases and 1 base, with 7 bases remaining between them. The CDR3 DNA is TGCGCCAGCAGCTGGGGCAAGAACACTGAAGCTTTCTTT. Its protein is CASSWGKNTEAFF.

The rearrangement uses TRBV20-1 and TRBJ1-5; 7 nucleotides line up with TRBD1. The CDR3 extends over 14 amino acids. The V and J ends lost 3 bases and 3 bases, in that order; junction bases with no gene match: 5. Germline V lookup: CDR1 DFQATT, CDR2 SNEGSKA (reference sequence). CDR3 sequence reads: CSASEGAVNQPQHF. CDR3 in DNA: TGCAGTGCTAGTGAGGGGGCCGTCAATCAGCCCCAGCATTTT.

This chain connects TRBV19 to TRBJ1-2, with D perhaps matching TRBD1 (6 bases). The CDR3 has 18 residues. Trimming took 3 bases from V and 4 from J, leaving 24 bases between them. The germline gives CDR1 LNHDA, CDR2 SQIVND (reference sequence). This chain's CDR3 is CASSIKTPRQAILYGYTF. The CDR3 nucleotides read TGTGCCAGTAGTATCAAAACCCCTCGACAGGCTATACTCTATGGCTACACCTTC.

The chain carries TRBV5-1 and TRBJ2-5; no reliable D call. Germline CDR1 SGHRS, CDR2 YFSETQ. The germline V and J ends were trimmed by 7 bases and 2 bases, with 15 bases remaining between them. This CDR3 spans 14 amino acids. The CDR3 reads CASDPEAAQETQYF. The CDR3 DNA follows: TGCGCCAGCGACCCCGAGGCAGCACAAGAGACCCAGTACTTC.

The CDR3 DNA is TGTGCCAGCAGCCTGGGGACAGGGACGGCAGATACGCAGTATTTT. It specifies CASSLGTGTADTQYF. V usage is TRBV7-9 and J usage is TRBJ2-3; the match to TRBD1 covers 9 bases. The CDR3 has 15 residues. Germline V gene lookup returns CDR1 SEHNR and CDR2 FQNEAQ (reference sequence). V gave up 5 bases and J gave up 4 bases; unmatched junction bases: 7.

The rearrangement links TRBV5-4 to TRBJ1-2; 7 nucleotides line up with TRBD1. The CDR3 has 13 amino acids. J gave up 5 bases and V 4 bases, and 5 bases lay outside the gene matches. The germline V gene has CDR1 SGHNT and CDR2 YYREEE (reference sequence). The CDR3, as DNA: TGTGCCAGCAGCCCAGGGACAGAGTATGGCTACACCTTC. Protein sequence: CASSPGTEYGYTF.

The CDR3, as DNA: TGTGCCAGCAGCCAAGAGGCAGGCAACACTGAAGCTTTCTTT. It translates to CASSQEAGNTEAFF. V is TRBV3-1 (or the pseudogene TRBV3-2) and J is TRBJ1-1; D gene uncertain. V lost 0 bases, J lost 2 bases, and 7 bases lay in between. This CDR3 contains 14 residues. The germline V gene encodes CDR1 LGHDT and CDR2 YNNKEL (reference sequence).

V and J are TRBV6-6 and TRBJ1-5, with 9 bases identical to TRBD1. This CDR3 is 16 amino acids long. With V trimmed by 5 bases and J by 8 bases, 13 bases remained unmatched. CDR1 MNHNY and CDR2 SVGAGI come from the germline V gene (reference sequence). The CDR3: CASSRSGTGTLEPQHF. Here the CDR3 DNA reads TGTGCCAGCAGTCGATCCGGGACAGGGACCCTGGAGCCCCAGCATTTT.

This clone was observed a single time. The J gene is TRBJ1-2, the V gene TRBV5-1; 8 bases align to TRBD1. V shed 4 bases, J shed 6 bases, and the junction held 11 bases outside the gene matches. Germline loops: CDR1 SGHRS, CDR2 YFSETQ. The CDR3 length is 15 residues. This CDR3 reads CASSPTGQGGDGYTF. The DNA for the CDR3 is TGCGCCAGCAGCCCTACTGGACAGGGAGGAGATGGCTACACCTTC.

This clone was observed a few times. V and J are TRBV2 and TRBJ1-2; D ambiguous. Germline V lookup: CDR1 SNHLY, CDR2 FYNNEI. The V end lost 9 bases, the J end lost 6 bases, and 17 bases lay between the germline ends. CDR3 length: 13 amino acids. The CDR3 is CARGGGGRNGYTF. The CDR3 coding sequence is TGTGCCAGGGGCGGTGGAGGGAGGAATGGCTACACCTTC.

V gene TRBV7-2 combines with J gene TRBJ1-1; D is unclear. The CDR3 has 14 amino acids. V was clipped by 4 bases and J by 4 bases, with 13 bases between them. Germline CDR1 reads SGHTA; CDR2 reads FQGNSA. In DNA, the CDR3 is TGTGCCAGCAGCTCAATGTTTCCCCTCACTGAAGCTTTCTTT. This sequence encodes CASSSMFPLTEAFF.

The chain recombines TRBV5-6 with TRBJ2-1; D unclear. Trimming stripped 2 bases from V and 14 bases from J, with 20 bases between. The CDR3 length is 14 residues. Germline assignment: CDR1 SGHDT and CDR2 YYEEEE. The chain's CDR3 is CASSFLDFPGYEFF. For the CDR3, the DNA is TGTGCCAGCAGCTTCCTTGACTTCCCCGGATATGAGTTCTTC.